One sample yielded the 8 T cell receptor beta chains listed below, sequenced in a study of blood T cell repertoires in COVID-19. Only in-frame clones appear in the TCRdb table, and some are missing; sequencing was by immunoSEQ multiplex PCR. The sample holds around 100,000 clones, around 81% seen once. Material: peripheral blood. These receptors came from an older man with COVID-19, enrolled during active disease.

V gene TRBV3-1 (or the pseudogene TRBV3-2) combines with J gene TRBJ2-3; D is perhaps TRBD1 (5 bases). This CDR3 region has 15 residues. The germline V gene has CDR1 LGHDT and CDR2 YNNKEL (reference sequence). Trimming cost V 1 base and J 4 bases, with 12 bases left between them. The CDR3 DNA follows: TGTGCCAGCAGCCAAGGGCAGGGAAGCGCAGATACGCAGTATTTT. Translated, it gives CASSQGQGSADTQYF.

This clone was found a few times. V is TRBV5-1 and J is TRBJ1-6, with 8 positions matching TRBD1. Germline CDR1 and CDR2: SGHRS and YFSETQ. The length of the CDR3 is 14 residues. The junction had 8 bases not matched to a gene; V was cut back by 4 bases and J by 11 bases. CDR3 sequence (DNA): TGCGCCAGCAGCCCTGGACAGGGCGGGACACCCCTCCACTTT. This gives the protein CASSPGQGGTPLHF.

The rearrangement uses TRBV6-5 and TRBJ1-1; D might be TRBD1 (5 bases). The germline V gene encodes CDR1 MNHEY and CDR2 SVGAGI. This CDR3 is built from 16 residues. Between the trimmed V and J ends, which lost 2 bases and 5 bases, there was a span of 18 bases. The CDR3 here is CASSYTRVGGGTEAFF. In DNA form, the CDR3 reads TGTGCCAGCAGTTACACCCGAGTTGGGGGAGGGACTGAAGCTTTCTTT.

J is TRBJ2-7 and V is TRBV5-1; maybe TRBD2 (6 bases). CDR1 is SGHRS, CDR2 YFSETQ, per germline. The length of the CDR3 is 14 residues. Trimming stripped 3 bases from V and 6 bases from J, with 16 bases between. CDR3: CASSSGTQHAEQYF. As DNA, the CDR3 is TGCGCCAGCAGCTCCGGGACTCAACACGCCGAGCAGTACTTC.

This chain connects TRBV9 to TRBJ2-3; 9 bases fit TRBD2. The CDR3 runs 16 residues. V was clipped by 4 bases and J by 2 bases; unmatched bases: 8. Germline assignment: CDR1 SGDLS and CDR2 YYNGEE. CDR3 DNA: TGTGCCAGCAGCCCACGAGCGGGGGGAACCACAGATACGCAGTATTTT. Its protein product is CASSPRAGGTTDTQYF.

The rearrangement uses TRBV11-3 and TRBJ2-1, with 7 bases identical to TRBD2. The CDR3 has 15 amino acids. From germline, CDR1 is SGHNT and CDR2 YENEEA. The junction had 12 bases not matched to a gene; V was cut back by 4 bases and J by 9 bases. The chain's CDR3 is CASSSDGLVGVEQFF. DNA for the CDR3: TGTGCCAGCAGCTCAGATGGACTAGTGGGTGTTGAGCAGTTCTTC.

This sequence joins TRBV3-1 (or the pseudogene TRBV3-2) and TRBJ1-1; 7 nucleotides align to TRBD1. J gave up 4 bases and V 4 bases, and 3 bases lay outside the gene matches. This CDR3 has 13 amino acids. The germline gives CDR1 LGHDT, CDR2 YNNKEL (reference sequence). The CDR3 loop reads CASSPRGVTEAFF. CDR3 coding DNA: TGTGCCAGCAGCCCCAGGGGGGTCACTGAAGCTTTCTTT.

The chain combines TRBV30 with TRBJ2-7; TRBD2 matches at 7 bases. Germline V CDR1 and CDR2: GTSNPN, SVGIG (reference sequence). This CDR3 contains 14 residues. The V gene end was trimmed by 2 bases and the J gene end by 6 bases; junction bases not matched to a gene: 10. The CDR3 DNA sequence: TGTGCCTGGAGTCTACGACCTCCGGGGGGCGAGCAGTACTTC. This codes for CAWSLRPPGGEQYF.